This TCR beta chain originates from a study of blood T cell repertoires in COVID-19. Background on the study: Some COVID-19 samples were acute and others convalescent; all came from the United States, Italy and Spain. T cells, B-cell-depleted T cells, or PBMCs supplied cDNA or gDNA.

Germline CDR1 is SQVTM and CDR2 is ANQGSEA. V was cut by 4 bases and J by 2 bases, with 11 bases left in between. This CDR3 spans 14 amino acids. The authors' processing: The authors estimated nucleated cell counts from reference gene primer amplification. Method: immunoSEQ multiplex PCR; TCRdb's copy keeps in-frame clones and lacks some. Clone size and the V and J calls come from that table; the DNA yielded D and trimming. The sample has roughly 170,000 clones, roughly 70% seen once; the top ten hold less than 3%. Sequencing was performed on peripheral blood. This TCR was sampled from a woman aged 80 or over with acute or convalescent COVID-19. The V gene is TRBV29-1, the J gene TRBJ2-2; a possible D gene is TRBD1 (6 bases). The DNA of the CDR3 is TGCAGCGTTGTAGGACAGCTAAACACCGGGGAGCTGTTTTTT. Protein product: CSVVGQLNTGELFF.